This T cell receptor (beta chain) comes out of a study of cytomegalovirus exposure and HLA in healthy donors. V was pared by 0 bases and J by 1 base, with 12 bases between. The CDR3 covers 16 residues. Per the germline V gene, CDR1 is SGHRS and CDR2 is YFSETQ. PCR involved 60 Vbeta and 13 Jbeta primers. Clones were sequenced by immunoSEQ multiplex PCR, and TCRdb holds only the in-frame ones, with some missing. Counted here are about 190,000 clones, 65% to 85% occurring once; the ten biggest clones make up 1.6%. Sequencing was carried out using PBMCs. The chain has TRBV5-1 and TRBJ2-3; the D gene is possibly TRBD2 (6 bases). This TCR was sampled from a woman aged 18-29 years in good health and CMV-seronegative. In DNA, the CDR3 is TGCGCCAGCAGCTTGGGAACTAGCCGGGGCACAGATACGCAGTATTTT. It translates to CASSLGTSRGTDTQYF.